The clone carrying this TCR beta chain was counted a single time. This record comes from a study of blood T cell repertoires in COVID-19. The CDR3 sequence is 16 residues long. Using immunoSEQ multiplex PCR, the repertoire was profiled, and TCRdb retains in-frame clones only, with some absent. The sample contains more than 200,000 clones, 70% to 90% of which appear only once. This rearrangement joins TRBV21-1 to TRBJ2-6; the D call TRBD1 from the table was never checked on the DNA. TRBV21-1 is listed as a pseudogene. The receptor comes from a young man who had recovered from COVID-19. Sequencing used PBMCs or T cells enriched from blood (not recorded which). The CDR3 bases are TGTGCCAGCACGGACAGTTGGCCGCCTGGGGCCAACGTCCTGACTTTC. Its translation is CASTDSWPPGANVLTF.